This TCR beta chain was captured in a study of T cell clonotyping in hematopoietic cell transplantation. General study results and limits: At the given depth, recipient repertoires were over 95% de novo clonotypes. Higher Inverse Simpson Index values in graft donor and pretransplant recipient predicted broader posttransplant TCR diversity. Recipient TCR diversity dropped after transplant; expanded clonotypes rose from day 30 to 180.

CDR1 and CDR2 from the germline V gene are SGHDT and YYEEEE. CDR3 length: 14 residues. V was trimmed by 1 base and J by 8 bases, leaving 15 bases between them. This clone was observed a few times. Antigen specificity is unknown. Assay: immunoSEQ multiplex PCR; the TCRdb copy retains only in-frame clones and omits some. The sample yields thousands of clones, around 37% seen once. The receptor's source is a female patient between 55 and 75 years old who had an allogeneic stem cell transplant, so the T cells may come from the graft donor. Some clones in this sample may be carry-over from other donors' samples. The material was peripheral blood mononuclear cells, obtained 30 days after allogeneic stem cell transplant. The chain recombines TRBV5-6 with TRBJ1-1; D remains ambiguous. The CDR3 sequence: CASSLTAGSAEAFF. The CDR3 nucleotides read TGTGCCAGCAGCTTGACCGCGGGGAGTGCAGAAGCTTTCTTT.